A selection of T cell receptor beta chains follows, all from one sample in a study of OX40 agonist ivuxolimab in advanced cancers. Clones were sequenced by immunoSEQ multiplex PCR, and TCRdb holds only the in-frame ones, with some missing. Found here are about 100,000 clones, over 75% of them singletons; the top ten hold approximately 0.16%. This specimen consisted of CD4+ or CD8+ T cells sorted from blood, obtained in a trial of the OX40 agonist ivuxolimab. The receptors come from an adult with an advanced solid tumor such as melanoma, head and neck, liver or kidney cancer. CDR3s include the opening cysteine and the closing phenylalanine or tryptophan. The D gene is left open where the match is weak. Clone size is not always given. Where it is, it says once, few, many or a class for expanded clones.

v_gene: TRBV29-1; abundance: .; d_gene: .; j_gene: TRBJ2-7; CDR3aa: CSVGTAWEQYF; CDR3nt: TGCAGCGTTGGGACCGCTTGGGAGCAGTACTTC
v_gene: TRBV5-1; abundance: .; d_gene: TRBD2; j_gene: TRBJ2-7; CDR3aa: CASSLSLGGRSYEQYF; CDR3nt: TGCGCCAGCAGCTTGTCACTGGGAGGGCGATCCTACGAGCAGTACTTC
v_gene: TRBV15; abundance: .; d_gene: .; j_gene: TRBJ1-4; CDR3aa: CATSRVLNEKLFF; CDR3nt: TGTGCCACCAGCAGAGTGTTAAATGAAAAACTGTTTTTT
v_gene: TRBV6-1; abundance: once; d_gene: .; j_gene: TRBJ2-3; CDR3aa: CASRGLGANTDTQYF; CDR3nt: TGTGCCAGCCGAGGGTTAGGTGCAAACACAGATACGCAGTATTTT
v_gene: TRBV6-5; abundance: .; d_gene: TRBD2; j_gene: TRBJ2-1; CDR3aa: CASSPGRAVNEQFF; CDR3nt: TGTGCCAGCAGTCCCGGGAGGGCGGTGAATGAGCAGTTCTTC
v_gene: TRBV6-6; abundance: .; d_gene: .; j_gene: TRBJ2-7; CDR3aa: CASTRDGYEQYF; CDR3nt: TGTGCCAGCACCAGGGACGGCTACGAGCAGTACTTC
v_gene: TRBV29-1; abundance: .; d_gene: TRBD1; j_gene: TRBJ1-2; CDR3aa: CSVEDRAGGYGYTF; CDR3nt: TGCAGCGTTGAAGACAGGGCAGGGGGCTATGGCTACACCTTC
v_gene: TRBV7-3; abundance: .; d_gene: .; j_gene: TRBJ2-5; CDR3aa: CASSLFPRETQYF; CDR3nt: TGTGCCAGCAGCTTATTTCCCCGGGAGACCCAGTACTTC
v_gene: TRBV6-5; abundance: .; d_gene: .; j_gene: TRBJ2-7; CDR3aa: CASRKGRLYEQYF; CDR3nt: TGTGCCAGCAGGAAAGGACGGCTCTACGAGCAGTACTTC
v_gene: TRBV7-9; abundance: .; d_gene: TRBD1; j_gene: TRBJ2-3; CDR3aa: CASSSKQGADTQYF; CDR3nt: TGTGCCAGCAGCTCGAAACAGGGGGCAGATACGCAGTATTTT
v_gene: TRBV5-1; abundance: .; d_gene: .; j_gene: TRBJ2-1; CDR3aa: CASSQSGSYNEQFF; CDR3nt: TGCGCCAGCAGCCAGAGCGGGTCCTACAATGAGCAGTTCTTC
v_gene: TRBV5-1; abundance: .; d_gene: .; j_gene: TRBJ2-7; CDR3aa: CASSSGGFGYEQYF; CDR3nt: TGCGCCAGCAGCTCCGGCGGGTTCGGGTACGAGCAGTACTTC
v_gene: TRBV9; abundance: .; d_gene: .; j_gene: TRBJ2-7; CDR3aa: CASSVGWTEPYEQYF; CDR3nt: TGTGCCAGCAGCGTAGGGTGGACAGAACCTTACGAGCAGTACTTC
v_gene: TRBV30; abundance: .; d_gene: .; j_gene: TRBJ2-7; CDR3aa: CAWASELGYEQYF; CDR3nt: TGTGCCTGGGCCAGCGAGCTCGGATACGAGCAGTACTTC
v_gene: TRBV21-1; abundance: .; d_gene: .; j_gene: TRBJ2-7; CDR3aa: CASSKDPRGTGGQVTLGSYEQYF; CDR3nt: TGTGCCAGCAGCAAAGATCCCCGTGGGACAGGGGGCCAAGTCACCCTCGGCTCCTACGAGCAGTACTTC
v_gene: TRBV11-3; abundance: .; d_gene: TRBD2; j_gene: TRBJ2-7; CDR3aa: CASSFSGGPYEQYF; CDR3nt: TGTGCCAGCAGTTTCTCGGGAGGGCCCTACGAGCAGTACTTC
v_gene: TRBV18; abundance: .; d_gene: TRBD1; j_gene: TRBJ2-1; CDR3aa: CASSGDRLTSYNEQFF; CDR3nt: TGTGCCAGCTCAGGGGACAGGTTAACTTCCTACAATGAGCAGTTCTTC
v_gene: TRBV2; abundance: .; d_gene: .; j_gene: TRBJ1-6; CDR3aa: CASSSTGISGSPLHF; CDR3nt: TGTGCCAGCAGTTCTACAGGGATTTCCGGATCACCCCTCCACTTT
v_gene: TRBV27; abundance: .; d_gene: .; j_gene: TRBJ2-1; CDR3aa: CASSPPLAMVTTYNEQFF; CDR3nt: TGTGCCAGCAGCCCACCCCTAGCTATGGTAACGACCTACAATGAGCAGTTCTTC
v_gene: TRBV7-2; abundance: .; d_gene: .; j_gene: TRBJ2-3; CDR3aa: CASSLGGGGPTDTQYF; CDR3nt: TGTGCCAGCAGCTTAGGAGGGGGAGGGCCAACAGATACGCAGTATTTT
v_gene: TRBV7-9; abundance: .; d_gene: TRBD1; j_gene: TRBJ2-2; CDR3aa: CASSSTGGGSTGELFF; CDR3nt: TGTGCCAGCAGCTCGACAGGGGGCGGTAGCACCGGGGAGCTGTTTTTT